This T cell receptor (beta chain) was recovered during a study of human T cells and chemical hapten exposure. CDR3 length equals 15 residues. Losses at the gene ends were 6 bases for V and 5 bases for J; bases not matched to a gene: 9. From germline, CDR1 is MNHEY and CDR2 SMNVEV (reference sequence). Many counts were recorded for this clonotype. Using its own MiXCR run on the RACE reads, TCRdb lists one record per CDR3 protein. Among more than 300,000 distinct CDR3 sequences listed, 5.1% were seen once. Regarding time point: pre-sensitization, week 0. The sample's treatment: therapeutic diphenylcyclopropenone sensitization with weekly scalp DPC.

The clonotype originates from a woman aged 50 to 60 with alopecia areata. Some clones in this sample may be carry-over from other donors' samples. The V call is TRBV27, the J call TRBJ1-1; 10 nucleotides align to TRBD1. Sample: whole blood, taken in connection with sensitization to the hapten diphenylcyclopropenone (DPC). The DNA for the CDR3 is TGTGCCAGCAGACAAACCGGGACAGGGGTGACTGAAGCTTTCTTT. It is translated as CASRQTGTGVTEAFF.